The table lists the clone carrying this TCR beta chain with a few counts. Its target is unknown. The data originate from a study of cytomegalovirus exposure and HLA in healthy donors. Study at large: About 82 million unique TCRs from HLA-typed donors were held in an early release of data. Of several hundred genotyped donors, roughly 81% grouped in the Caucasian-associated ancestry cluster. Broader study findings: A later analysis associated approximately 17,000 TCR beta sequences with HLA alleles at a 0.05 false discovery rate. Among the most significant clusters, several appeared linked to common viral pathogens in a later analysis.

The PCR made use of 60 Vbeta and 13 Jbeta primers. Libraries were prepared by immunoSEQ multiplex PCR; TCRdb keeps only in-frame clonotypes and omits some of them. The sample records some 210,000 clones, approximately 83% being singletons. The CDR3 is 14 residues long. The germline V gene has CDR1 MGHRA and CDR2 YSYEKL. Trimming removed 6 bases from V and 0 bases from J, with 9 bases in between. V usage is TRBV4-1 and J usage is TRBJ2-1; D perhaps matches TRBD2 (6 bases). This TCR came from a woman aged 45-65 years in good health and CMV-seropositive. What was sequenced was PBMCs. The CDR3 DNA sequence: TGCGCCAGCAGTGGGGGGAGCTCCTACAATGAGCAGTTCTTC. Translated, it gives CASSGGSSYNEQFF.